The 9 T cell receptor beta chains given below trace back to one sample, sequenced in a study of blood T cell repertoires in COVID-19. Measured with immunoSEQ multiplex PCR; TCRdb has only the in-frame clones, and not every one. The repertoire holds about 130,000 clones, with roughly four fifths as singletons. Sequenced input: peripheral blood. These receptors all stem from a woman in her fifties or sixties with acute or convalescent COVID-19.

The DNA for the CDR3 is TGTGCCAGCAGGCCACATGGGGGGGGATACGAGCAGTACTTC. Residues: CASRPHGGGYEQYF. V gene TRBV28 combines with J gene TRBJ2-7, with 7 bases that match TRBD2. The CDR3 extends over 14 amino acids. The germline gives CDR1 MDHEN, CDR2 SYDVKM. V lost 6 bases and J lost 4; bases outside the gene matches: 9. Full variable domain (rest looked up from reference TRBV28 and TRBJ2-7): DVKVTQSSRYLVKRTGEKVFLECVQDMDHENMFWYRQDPGLGLRLIYFSYDVKMKEKGDIPEGYSVSREKKERFSLILESASTNQTSMYLCASRPHGGGYEQYFGPGTRLTVT.

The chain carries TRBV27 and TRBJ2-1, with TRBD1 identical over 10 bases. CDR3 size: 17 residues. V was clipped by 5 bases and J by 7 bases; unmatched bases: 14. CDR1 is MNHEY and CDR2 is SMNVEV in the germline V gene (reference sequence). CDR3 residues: CASSVLYGTGVWNEQFF. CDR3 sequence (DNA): TGTGCCAGCAGTGTATTGTATGGGACAGGGGTTTGGAATGAGCAGTTCTTC.

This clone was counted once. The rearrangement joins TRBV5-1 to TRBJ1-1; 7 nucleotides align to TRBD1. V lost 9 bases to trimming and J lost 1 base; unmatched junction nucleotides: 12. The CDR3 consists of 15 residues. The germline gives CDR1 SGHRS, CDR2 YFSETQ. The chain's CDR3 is CATKQQGNGNTEAFF. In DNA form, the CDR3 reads TGCGCCACCAAACAACAGGGGAATGGGAACACTGAAGCTTTCTTT.

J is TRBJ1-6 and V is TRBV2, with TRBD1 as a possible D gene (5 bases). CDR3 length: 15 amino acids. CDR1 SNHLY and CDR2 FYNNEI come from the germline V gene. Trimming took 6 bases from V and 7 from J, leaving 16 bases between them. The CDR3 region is CASRLSTAPNSPLHF. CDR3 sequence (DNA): TGTGCCAGCAGACTTTCGACAGCCCCAAATTCACCCCTCCACTTT.

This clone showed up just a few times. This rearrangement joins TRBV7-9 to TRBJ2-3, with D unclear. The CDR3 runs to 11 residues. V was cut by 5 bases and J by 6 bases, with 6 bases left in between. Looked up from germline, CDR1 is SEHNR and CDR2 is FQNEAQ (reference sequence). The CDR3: CASSPFDTQYF. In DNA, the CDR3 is TGTGCCAGCAGCCCTTTCGATACGCAGTATTTT.

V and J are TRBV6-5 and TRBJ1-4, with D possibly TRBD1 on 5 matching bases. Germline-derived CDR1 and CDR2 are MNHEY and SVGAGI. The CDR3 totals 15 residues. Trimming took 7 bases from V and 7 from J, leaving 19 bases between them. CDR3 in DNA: TGTGCCAGCACAGGGATCGGTGCCCGTAGTGAAAAACTGTTTTTT. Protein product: CASTGIGARSEKLFF.

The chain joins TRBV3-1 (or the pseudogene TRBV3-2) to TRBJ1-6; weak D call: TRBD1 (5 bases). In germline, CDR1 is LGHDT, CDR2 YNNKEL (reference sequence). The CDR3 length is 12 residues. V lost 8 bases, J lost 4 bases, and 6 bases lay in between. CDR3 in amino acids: CASGGYNSPLHF. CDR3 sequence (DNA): TGTGCCAGCGGGGGGTATAATTCACCCCTCCACTTT.

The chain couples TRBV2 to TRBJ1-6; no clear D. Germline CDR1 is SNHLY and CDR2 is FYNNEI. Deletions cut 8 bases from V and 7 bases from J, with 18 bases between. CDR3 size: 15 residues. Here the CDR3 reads CASQVAAIGNSPLHF. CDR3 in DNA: TGTGCCAGCCAGGTTGCAGCTATTGGGAATTCACCCCTCCACTTT.

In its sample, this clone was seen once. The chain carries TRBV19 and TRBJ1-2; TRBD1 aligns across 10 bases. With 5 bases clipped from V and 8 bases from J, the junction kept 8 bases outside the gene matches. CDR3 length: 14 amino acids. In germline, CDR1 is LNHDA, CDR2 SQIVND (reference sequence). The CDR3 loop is CASSPGTGEKGYTF. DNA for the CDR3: TGTGCCAGTAGTCCTGGGACAGGGGAGAAGGGCTACACCTTC.